Listed below are T cell receptor beta chains from one sample, sequenced in a study of blood T cell repertoires in COVID-19. Sequencing was performed with immunoSEQ multiplex PCR; in TCRdb, only in-frame clones are kept and a portion is missing. The top ten clones hold roughly 2.1% of a sample with some 83,000 clones, roughly 89% of them seen once. The sequencing input was peripheral blood. The receptors stem from a man in his fifties or sixties with acute or convalescent COVID-19. CDR3s include the opening cysteine and the closing phenylalanine or tryptophan. The D gene is left open where the match is weak. Clone size is not always given. Where it is, it says once, few, many or a class for expanded clones.

len,abundance,v_gene,d_gene,j_gene,CDR3nt,CDR3aa
14,NA,TRBV6-5,NA,TRBJ2-2,TGTGCCAGCACGGGGGGCAAGGACACCGGGGAGCTGTTTTTT,CASTGGKDTGELFF
15,NA,TRBV19,TRBD2,TRBJ2-1,TGTGCCAGTAGCATCACTAGCGGACTCTTTAATGAGCAGTTCTTC,CASSITSGLFNEQFF
13,NA,TRBV4-1,TRBD1,TRBJ2-7,TGCGCCAGCAGCCGGGGACAGGGCAACGAGCAGTACTTC,CASSRGQGNEQYF
16,NA,TRBV2,TRBD2,TRBJ2-3,TGTGCCAGCGAGAAGGTGGCGGGGGTAACCACAGATACGCAGTATTTT,CASEKVAGVTTDTQYF
15,NA,TRBV7-9,NA,TRBJ2-2,TGTGCCAGCAGCTTAAGGCTAGCGAACACCGGGGAGCTGTTTTTT,CASSLRLANTGELFF
16,NA,TRBV4-3,NA,TRBJ2-2,TGCGCCAGCAGCCAAGAAATGGTCAGGGGTTCCGGGGAGCTGTTTTTT,CASSQEMVRGSGELFF
13,NA,TRBV6-5,NA,TRBJ2-5,TGTGCCAGCAGCCCAGGGTATGGAGAGACCCAGTACTTC,CASSPGYGETQYF
16,NA,TRBV7-9,TRBD1,TRBJ2-5,TGTGCCAGCAGCTATACCGGGACAGGGGGTGAAAAGACCCAGTACTTC,CASSYTGTGGEKTQYF
13,NA,TRBV27,NA,TRBJ1-1,TGTGCCAGCAGTTTAGGACAGTGGACTGAAGCTTTCTTT,CASSLGQWTEAFF
14,once,TRBV7-6,TRBD1,TRBJ1-6,TGTGCCAGCAGCTCGACAGGGGAGGGATCACCCCTCCACTTT,CASSSTGEGSPLHF
15,few,TRBV12-2,NA,TRBJ2-5,TGTGCAAGTCGCTCACCCGGTGGTCAAAAAGAGACCCAGTACTTC,CASRSPGGQKETQYF
14,once,TRBV10-3,TRBD1,TRBJ1-4,TGTGCCATCAGTGAGTCAGGGGGCCCTGAAAAACTGTTTTTT,CAISESGGPEKLFF
12,NA,TRBV5-4,NA,TRBJ1-6,TGTGCCAGCAGCCCCGATAATTCACCCCTCCACTTT,CASSPDNSPLHF
13,NA,TRBV2,NA,TRBJ2-7,TGTGCCAGCAGTTGGCAGGGGTTATACGAGCAGTACTTC,CASSWQGLYEQYF